These 11 T cell receptor beta chains originate from one sample sequenced in a study of a mutant IDH1 vaccine in newly diagnosed glioma. Indicated time point: week 23, last vaccination. Every vaccination contained 300 ug of the mutant IDH1 20-mer peptide and was paired with topical imiquimod. Their specific antigens are unknown. Data came from immunoSEQ multiplex PCR; TCRdb stores just in-frame clones and leaves some out. The repertoire holds roughly 60,000 clones, with 80% to 90% as singletons. The specimen comprised PBMCs, sampled from a glioma patient whose treatment included an IDH1 peptide vaccine. All receptors derive from a man aged 30-40 years with glioma.

The count of this clone is one. The CDR3 is CASSLKWETGELFF. CDR3 bases: TGTGCCAGCAGCTTGAAATGGGAGACCGGGGAGCTGTTTTTT. V usage is TRBV5-4 and J usage is TRBJ2-2, with D maybe TRBD2 (5 bases). V shed 1 base and J shed 5 bases, with 9 bases lying between them. Germline-derived CDR1 and CDR2 are SGHNT and YYREEE (reference sequence). CDR3 length: 14 amino acids.

The chain recombines TRBV7-9 with TRBJ2-1, with 9 bases matching TRBD1. Germline assignment: CDR1 SEHNR and CDR2 FQNEAQ (reference sequence). The V gene end was trimmed by 4 bases and the J gene end by 8 bases; junction bases not matched to a gene: 6. This CDR3 comprises 14 residues. The CDR3 DNA follows: TGTGCCAGCAGCTCCGGGACAGGGCTGGATGAGCAGTTCTTC. Its translation: CASSSGTGLDEQFF.

This clone was detected only once. CDR3 nucleotide sequence: TGTGCCAGCAGCCTATGGGCGGACAATGAGCAGTTCTTC. Its translation: CASSLWADNEQFF. The V and J genes are TRBV7-9 and TRBJ2-1; D gene ambiguous. The CDR3 loop spans 13 amino acids. Trimming removed 5 bases from V and 5 bases from J, with 10 bases in between. Germline loops: CDR1 SEHNR, CDR2 FQNEAQ (reference sequence).

This clone showed up just once. The genes are TRBV19 and TRBJ1-1; 9 bases are a match to TRBD1. The germline gives CDR1 LNHDA, CDR2 SQIVND (reference sequence). The CDR3 is 13 amino acids. V lost 3 bases, J lost 11 bases, and 7 bases stayed unmatched. The CDR3 loop is CASSIRGQGLAFF. CDR3 DNA: TGTGCCAGTAGTATTCGGGGACAGGGTTTGGCTTTCTTT.

J is TRBJ2-5 and V is TRBV11-3; D is undetermined. The CDR3 sequence is 14 residues long. Trimming took off 2 bases at V and 1 base at J, with 8 bases between the two ends. Germline-derived CDR1 and CDR2 are SGHNT and YENEEA. CDR3 DNA: TGTGCCAGCAGCTTAAGTGCGACCCAAGAGACCCAGTACTTC. Translated: CASSLSATQETQYF.

This clone showed up just once. This sequence joins TRBV6-1 and TRBJ1-5; unclear D gene. The V end was cut by 2 bases, the J end by 3 bases, with 2 bases between. From germline, CDR1 is MNHNS and CDR2 SASEGT. The CDR3 sequence is 12 residues long. The CDR3 nucleotides are TGTGCCAGCAGTGAATCCAATCAGCCCCAGCATTTT. As protein: CASSESNQPQHF.

The chain has TRBV28 and TRBJ1-1, with TRBD1 identical over 7 bases. This CDR3 spans 16 amino acids. Unmatched junction bases numbered 10, after V lost 4 bases and J lost 2 bases. The germline gives CDR1 MDHEN, CDR2 SYDVKM. CDR3 sequence: CASSSPATGANTEAFF. CDR3 sequence (DNA): TGTGCCAGCAGTTCTCCCGCAACAGGGGCCAACACTGAAGCTTTCTTT. Combining the CDR3 with reference TRBV28 and TRBJ1-1 gives the whole variable domain DVKVTQSSRYLVKRTGEKVFLECVQDMDHENMFWYRQDPGLGLRLIYFSYDVKMKEKGDIPEGYSVSREKKERFSLILESASTNQTSMYLCASSSPATGANTEAFFGQGTRLTVV.

With respect to this clone: The junction does not match germline at one end; this may be a read error. The chain's CDR3 is CASSLGGRGIGYTF. In nucleotides, the CDR3 is TGTGCCAGCAGTTTGGGGGGGCGCGGGATAGGCTACACCTTC. J is TRBJ1-2 and V is TRBV5-8; D perhaps matches TRBD1 (6 bases). CDR3 size: 14 residues. Germline V lookup: CDR1 SGHTS, CDR2 YDEGEE.

This rearrangement joins TRBV13 to TRBJ2-1; 7 bases fit TRBD2. V lost 3 bases and J lost 0; bases outside the gene matches: 8. The CDR3 has 17 amino acids. CDR1 and CDR2 from the germline V gene are PRHDT and FYEKMQ (reference sequence). This chain's CDR3 is CASSFERSGVSYNEQFF. As DNA, the CDR3 is TGTGCCAGCAGCTTCGAACGAAGCGGGGTCTCCTACAATGAGCAGTTCTTC.

V is TRBV6-4 and J is TRBJ2-3, with 12 bases that match TRBD2. From germline, CDR1 is MRHNA and CDR2 SNTAGT. The CDR3 has 14 amino acids. J was trimmed by 5 bases and V by 7 bases; bases with no gene match: 4. The CDR3 region is CASKASGGEDTQYF. The CDR3 DNA follows: TGTGCCAGCAAGGCTAGCGGGGGGGAAGATACGCAGTATTTT.

The rearrangement uses TRBV5-4 and TRBJ2-5; D remains unclear. This CDR3 spans 15 amino acids. V was shortened by 4 bases and J by 1 base, with 14 bases between the two germline ends. CDR1 and CDR2 from the germline V gene are SGHNT and YYREEE (reference sequence). The chain's CDR3 is CASSPGPTGQETQYF. For the CDR3, the DNA is TGTGCCAGCAGCCCGGGCCCTACTGGCCAAGAGACCCAGTACTTC.